These 7 T cell receptor beta chains were all obtained from the same sample, sequenced in a study of blood T cells in healthy people across ages. For the second PCR, which ran for 7 to 11 cycles, a sample-barcoded 5' primer and a J-beta primer mix were used. TCRdb re-called the 5' RACE reads through MiXCR, storing one row per CDR3 protein. The sample lists almost 1 million distinct CDR3 sequences; roughly 47% were seen once. Sequenced material: blood. The receptors originated from a woman aged 60 to 75 in good health.

Notes on this clonotype: Germline is not matched at one junction end, which may reflect a read error. The gene calls are TRBV2 and TRBJ2-5; 10 positions agree with TRBD2. In germline, CDR1 is SNHLY, CDR2 FYNNEI. The CDR3 is 15 amino acids. In DNA, the CDR3 is TGTGCCAGCAGTCCACTAGCGGGAAACCAAGAGACCCAGTGCTTC. Amino acids: CASSPLAGNQETQCF.

The chain employs TRBV4-1 and TRBJ1-2; perhaps TRBD1 as D (5 bases). V lost 1 base, J lost 4 bases, and 10 bases lay in between. The CDR3 totals 14 residues. CDR1 MGHRA and CDR2 YSYEKL come from the germline V gene. Written as DNA, the CDR3 is TGCGCCAGCAGCCAAGGCAGGGCGGGCTATGGCTACACCTTC. Its protein product is CASSQGRAGYGYTF.

This clonotype was detected only a few times. CDR3 loop: CATSRGDTEYLNYGYTF. CDR3 bases: TGTGCCACCAGCAGAGGCGATACAGAGTACTTGAACTATGGCTACACCTTC. V and J are TRBV15 and TRBJ1-2, with D hard to call. Germline CDR1 LNHNV, CDR2 YYDKDF (reference sequence). Trimming took off 1 base at V and 2 bases at J, with 17 bases between the two ends. The CDR3 is 17 amino acids.

The chain combines TRBV20-1 with TRBJ2-5, with TRBD2 matching over 9 bases. The DNA end favors TRBJ2-7, so the J call may be wrong. There are 14 residues in the CDR3. Looked up from germline, CDR1 is DFQATT and CDR2 is SNEGSKA (reference sequence). The CDR3 DNA is TGCAGTGCTTGCCCGGGGACTAGCTTCCACGAGCAGTACTTC. Translating gives CSACPGTSFHEQYF.

The chain couples TRBV20-1 to TRBJ2-4, with 7 bases fitting TRBD1. Near its end, the DNA agrees better with TRBJ2-7, so the J call may be wrong. The germline V gene encodes CDR1 DFQATT and CDR2 SNEGSKA (reference sequence). The CDR3 spans 17 residues. CDR3 in amino acids: CSARASLRDRISYEQYF. The CDR3, as DNA: TGCAGTGCTAGAGCTTCTCTCCGGGACAGAATAAGCTACGAGCAGTACTTC.

The chain combines TRBV14 with TRBJ2-6; D ambiguous. The CDR3 is 19 amino acids. With 1 base removed from V and 0 bases from J, the gap between germline ends came to 16 bases. Germline V gives CDR1 SGHDN, CDR2 FVKESK. CDR3 DNA sequence: TGTGCCAGCAGCCAAGTTGGGGAACGGCCGCTCTCTGGGGCCAACGTCCTGACTTTC. Translated: CASSQVGERPLSGANVLTF. The complete variable domain, with remaining parts taken from reference TRBV14 and TRBJ2-6, reads EAGVTQFPSHSVIEKGQTVTLRCDPISGHDNLYWYRRVMGKEIKFLLHFVKESKQDESGMPNNRFLAERTGGTYSTLKVQPAELEDSGVYFCASSQVGERPLSGANVLTFGAGSRLTVL.

The rearrangement uses TRBV20-1 and TRBJ2-3; 7 positions agree with TRBD1. The V gene end was trimmed by 6 bases and the J gene end by 3 bases; junction bases not matched to a gene: 21. The CDR3 covers 18 residues. Germline V lookup: CDR1 DFQATT, CDR2 SNEGSKA (reference sequence). The CDR3 loop is CSATKLAAQIRGTDTQYF. The CDR3 nucleotides read TGCAGTGCAACCAAGCTGGCGGCTCAAATCAGGGGGACAGATACGCAGTATTTT.